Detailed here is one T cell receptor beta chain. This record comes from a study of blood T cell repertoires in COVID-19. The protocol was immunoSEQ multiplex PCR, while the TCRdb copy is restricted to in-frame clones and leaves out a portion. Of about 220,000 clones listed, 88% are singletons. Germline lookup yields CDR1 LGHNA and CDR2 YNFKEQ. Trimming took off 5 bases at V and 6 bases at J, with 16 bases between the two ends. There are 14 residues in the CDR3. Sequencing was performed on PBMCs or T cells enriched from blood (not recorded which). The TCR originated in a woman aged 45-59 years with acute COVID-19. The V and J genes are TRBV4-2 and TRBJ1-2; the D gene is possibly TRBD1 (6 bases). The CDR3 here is CASSIPPDRDGYTF. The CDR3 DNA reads TGTGCCAGCAGCATCCCCCCGGACAGAGATGGCTACACCTTC.